This T cell receptor (beta chain) came from a study of patients and donors after allogeneic stem cell transplantation. Per the germline V gene, CDR1 is SQVTM and CDR2 is ANQGSEA. The CDR3 covers 16 residues. Trimming removed 4 bases from V and 4 bases from J; junction bases left unmatched: 12. MiXCR was run by TCRdb on the RT-PCR reads, yielding one entry per CDR3 protein. The sample contains roughly 150,000 distinct CDR3 sequences, more than 20% of which appear only once. This TCR came from a human donor who was either an allogeneic HSCT recipient or a stem cell or donor lymphocyte infusion donor (not recorded which). It is not recorded whose cells these are; they may come from a transplant donor. Sequencing was performed on blood, either unsorted or a sorted T cell fraction (not recorded which). The chain employs TRBV29-1 and TRBJ2-5, with 10 nucleotides matching TRBD2. The CDR3 region is CSVVWLAGDPRETQYF. CDR3 nucleotide sequence: TGCAGCGTTGTCTGGCTAGCGGGGGACCCCAGAGAGACCCAGTACTTC.